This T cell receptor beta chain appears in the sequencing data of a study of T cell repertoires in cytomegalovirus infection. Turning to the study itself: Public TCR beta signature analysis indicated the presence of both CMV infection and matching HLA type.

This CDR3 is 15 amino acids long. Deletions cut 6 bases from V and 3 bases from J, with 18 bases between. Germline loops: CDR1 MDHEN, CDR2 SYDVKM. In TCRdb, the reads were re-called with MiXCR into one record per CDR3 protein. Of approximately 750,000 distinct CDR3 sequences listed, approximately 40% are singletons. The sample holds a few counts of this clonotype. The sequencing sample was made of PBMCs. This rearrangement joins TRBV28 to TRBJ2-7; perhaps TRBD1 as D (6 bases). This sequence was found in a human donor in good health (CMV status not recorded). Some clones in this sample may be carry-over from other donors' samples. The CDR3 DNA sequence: TGTGCCAGCAGCTTAACGGACAGTCCCTACTACGAGCAGTACTTC. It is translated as CASSLTDSPYYEQYF.